Following are 24 T cell receptor beta chains from one sample sequenced in a study of OX40 agonist ivuxolimab in advanced cancers. The library came from the immunoSEQ multiplex PCR assay. The table was pulled from immuneACCESS by TCRdb, which kept in-frame rearrangements only. Such tables lose some clones; where checked, under half of the loss comes from unresolved V genes, and the rest has no known cause. The sample table lists fewer than 90,000 clones, around 86% of them with a count of one. The top ten constitute approximately 8% of the sample. Sequences were derived from CD4+ or CD8+ T cells sorted from blood, sampled in a trial of the OX40 agonist ivuxolimab. The receptors come from an adult with an advanced solid tumor such as melanoma, head and neck, liver or kidney cancer.

The chain couples TRBV6-5 to TRBJ2-7; perhaps TRBD2 as D (6 bases). CDR1 is MNHEY and CDR2 is SVGAGI in the germline V gene. This CDR3 has 13 amino acids. V lost 5 bases, J lost 3 bases, and 11 bases lay in between. The CDR3 region is CASSDGGIYEQYF. CDR3 DNA: TGTGCCAGCAGTGACGGCGGGATCTACGAGCAGTACTTC.

The DNA of the CDR3 is TGTGCCAGTAGTATCCTCCGGGACAGCTACGAGCAGTACTTC. Encoded protein: CASSILRDSYEQYF. The genes are TRBV19 and TRBJ2-7, with TRBD1 identical over 7 bases. Germline values: CDR1 LNHDA, CDR2 SQIVND (reference sequence). The ends lost 3 bases at V and 3 bases at J; junction bases unmatched: 5. The CDR3 has 14 residues. Filled out from reference TRBV19 and TRBJ2-7, the complete variable domain reads DGGITQSPKYLFRKEGQNVTLSCEQNLNHDAMYWYRQDPGQGLRLIYYSQIVNDFQKGDIAEGYSVSREKKESFPLTVTSAQKNPTAFYLCASSILRDSYEQYFGPGTRLTVT.

V gene TRBV6-5 combines with J gene TRBJ1-2, with TRBD1 matching over 8 bases. Germline V gene lookup returns CDR1 MNHEY and CDR2 SVGAGI. This CDR3 region has 14 residues. V was clipped by 4 bases and J by 7 bases; unmatched bases: 8. The CDR3 loop is CASSFRQGTTGYTF. The DNA for the CDR3 is TGTGCCAGCAGTTTCCGACAGGGGACTACTGGCTACACCTTC.

The chain uses TRBV9 and TRBJ2-1, with 7 bases aligning to TRBD1. Trimming took 4 bases from V and 16 from J; bases not matched to a gene: 8. There are 11 residues in the CDR3. Germline CDR1 reads SGDLS; CDR2 reads YYNGEE. For the CDR3, the DNA is TGTGCCAGCAGCAGCCGGGACAGTCTCTTCTTC. Protein: CASSSRDSLFF.

The genes are TRBV5-4 and TRBJ1-1, with TRBD1 identical over 10 bases. This CDR3 region has 15 residues. Looked up from germline, CDR1 is SGHNT and CDR2 is YYREEE (reference sequence). J was trimmed by 4 bases and V by 4 bases; bases with no gene match: 7. The chain's CDR3 is CASSGTRDRGTEAFF. DNA of the CDR3: TGTGCCAGCAGCGGAACACGGGACAGGGGCACTGAAGCTTTCTTT.

The rearrangement uses TRBV28 and TRBJ2-7, with 8 positions matching TRBD2. There are 15 residues in the CDR3. The germline CDR1 and CDR2 sequences are MDHEN and SYDVKM. V was clipped by 9 bases and J by 5 bases; unmatched bases: 15. The CDR3 reads CASCSLSGGPNEQYF. CDR3 sequence (DNA): TGTGCCAGTTGTTCTTTGAGCGGGGGTCCTAACGAGCAGTACTTC.

The chain couples TRBV28 to TRBJ2-2; D unclear. The CDR3 runs to 12 residues. The germline V and J ends were trimmed by 5 bases and 4 bases, with 5 bases remaining between them. CDR1 is MDHEN and CDR2 is SYDVKM in the germline V gene. For the CDR3, the DNA is TGTGCCAGCAGTCCTCGCACCGGGGAGCTGTTTTTT. Translating it yields CASSPRTGELFF. The full variable domain, rest sourced from reference TRBV28 and TRBJ2-2, is DVKVTQSSRYLVKRTGEKVFLECVQDMDHENMFWYRQDPGLGLRLIYFSYDVKMKEKGDIPEGYSVSREKKERFSLILESASTNQTSMYLCASSPRTGELFFGEGSRLTVL.

The chain employs TRBV4-3 and TRBJ2-3; D might be TRBD1 (5 bases). CDR3 length: 15 amino acids. Germline CDR1 LGHNA, CDR2 YSLEER. V lost 3 bases to trimming and J lost 4 bases, with 14 bases between them. This chain's CDR3 is CASSHAQVSSDTQYF. CDR3 coding DNA: TGCGCCAGCAGCCACGCACAGGTCTCCTCAGATACGCAGTATTTT.

The gene calls are TRBV5-1 and TRBJ2-7, with 9 bases identical to TRBD1. This CDR3 is built from 14 residues. The germline gives CDR1 SGHRS, CDR2 YFSETQ. V lost 5 bases to trimming and J lost 5 bases; unmatched junction nucleotides: 8. The chain's CDR3 is CASRWTGDQNEQYF. Here the CDR3 DNA reads TGCGCCAGCAGATGGACAGGGGATCAAAACGAGCAGTACTTC.

V and J are TRBV18 and TRBJ2-7; 7 bases map to TRBD1. The CDR3 sequence is 14 residues long. With V trimmed by 3 bases and J by 4 bases, 6 bases remained unmatched. Germline CDR1 reads KGHSH; CDR2 reads LQKENI. CDR3 protein: CASSPVGGAYEQYF. The CDR3 nucleotides read TGTGCCAGCTCACCGGTAGGGGGCGCGTACGAGCAGTACTTC. Supplemented by reference TRBV18 and TRBJ2-7, the full variable domain reads NAGVMQNPRHLVRRRGQEARLRCSPMKGHSHVYWYRQLPEEGLKFMVYLQKENIIDESGMPKERFSAEFPKEGPSILRIQQVVRGDSAAYFCASSPVGGAYEQYFGPGTRLTVT.

The chain combines TRBV12-5 with TRBJ2-2; 8 bases align to TRBD1. The CDR3 is 14 amino acids. Trimming cost V 4 bases and J 7 bases; bases outside gene matches: 5. The germline V gene has CDR1 LGHNT and CDR2 FRNRAP. The CDR3 loop reads CASGSGQGIGELFF. For the CDR3, the DNA is TGTGCTAGTGGTTCAGGACAGGGTATCGGGGAGCTGTTTTTT.

The chain combines TRBV7-2 with TRBJ2-3; 7 positions match TRBD2. The CDR3 totals 15 residues. V dropped 5 bases and J dropped 2; count of bases not matched to a gene: 7. The V gene's germline CDR1 is SGHTA and CDR2 FQGNSA. The CDR3 protein is CASSLGGNPTDTQYF. DNA of the CDR3: TGTGCCAGCAGCCTGGGGGGGAATCCCACAGATACGCAGTATTTT. The full variable domain, its missing parts supplied by reference TRBV7-2 and TRBJ2-3, is GAGVSQSPSNKVTEKGKDVELRCDPISGHTALYWYRQSLGQGLEFLIYFQGNSAPDKSGLPSDRFSAERTGGSVSTLTIQRTQQEDSAVYLCASSLGGNPTDTQYFGPGTRLTVL.

The chain recombines TRBV10-3 with TRBJ2-7; TRBD2 is a possible D gene (5 bases). The CDR3 loop spans 15 amino acids. With 4 bases removed from V and 0 bases from J, the gap between germline ends came to 13 bases. CDR1 is ENHRY, CDR2 SYGVKD, per germline. The CDR3 loop reads CAISGAGLSSYEQYF. DNA for the CDR3: TGTGCCATCAGTGGGGCGGGCCTCAGCTCCTACGAGCAGTACTTC.

V usage is TRBV9 and J usage is TRBJ2-7; 12 bases map to TRBD1. Trimming removed 4 bases from V and 7 bases from J; junction bases left unmatched: 12. This CDR3 region has 16 residues. CDR1 and CDR2 from the germline V gene are SGDLS and YYNGEE. The CDR3 protein is CASSSGTGGPRGEQYF. The CDR3 coding sequence is TGTGCCAGCAGCTCCGGGACAGGGGGCCCTAGAGGGGAGCAGTACTTC.

The chain couples TRBV2 to TRBJ2-5, with 9 bases matching TRBD2. CDR1 and CDR2 (germline): SNHLY, FYNNEI. This CDR3 region has 14 residues. Trimming took 3 bases from V and 5 from J; bases not matched to a gene: 4. This CDR3 is CASSDSGGGETQYF. The CDR3 bases are TGTGCCAGCAGTGATAGCGGGGGCGGGGAGACCCAGTACTTC. Drawing the rest from reference TRBV2 and TRBJ2-5, the complete variable domain is EPEVTQTPSHQVTQMGQEVILRCVPISNHLYFYWYRQILGQKVEFLVSFYNNEISEKSEIFDDQFSVERPDGSNFTLKIRSTKLEDSAMYFCASSDSGGGETQYFGPGTRLLVL.

This rearrangement joins TRBV4-2 to TRBJ2-7; 12 bases are shared with TRBD2. The germline CDR1 and CDR2 sequences are LGHNA and YNFKEQ. This CDR3 has 16 residues. Trimming removed 2 bases from V and 4 bases from J; junction bases left unmatched: 6. The chain's CDR3 is CASSQTLAGGPYEQYF. For the CDR3, the DNA is TGTGCCAGCAGCCAAACTCTAGCGGGGGGGCCTTACGAGCAGTACTTC.

This chain connects TRBV5-6 to TRBJ1-5, with TRBD1 identical over 7 bases. The V gene end was trimmed by 0 bases and the J gene end by 6 bases; junction bases not matched to a gene: 12. Looked up from germline, CDR1 is SGHDT and CDR2 is YYEEEE. CDR3 length: 17 residues. The CDR3 DNA follows: TGTGCCAGCAGCTTGGCCTTGGGAGGGGGCGCGGGTCAGCCCCAGCATTTT. Translating it yields CASSLALGGGAGQPQHF.

As concerns this clone: Compared with germline, one end of the junction differs, possibly owing to a read error. In nucleotides, the CDR3 is TGTGCCAGCAGCCTAGCCCCCAGCCCCGGGGGCGCGGGTAAAGCTTTCTTT. This codes for CASSLAPSPGGAGKAFF. The rearrangement joins TRBV11-1 to TRBJ1-1; perhaps TRBD1 as D (6 bases). CDR1 and CDR2 from the germline V gene are SGHAT and FQDESV (reference sequence). The length of the CDR3 is 17 residues.

This chain connects TRBV9 to TRBJ2-2; the match to TRBD1 covers 8 bases. The germline V gene has CDR1 SGDLS and CDR2 YYNGEE. Trimming at V came to 3 bases and at J to 4 bases, leaving 5 bases not matched to a gene. CDR3 length equals 15 residues. The CDR3 is CASSARQGFTGELFF. The CDR3 coding sequence is TGTGCCAGCAGCGCCCGACAGGGGTTCACCGGGGAGCTGTTTTTT.

The chain uses TRBV7-2 and TRBJ2-3; 7 positions agree with TRBD1. Germline lookup yields CDR1 SGHTA and CDR2 FQGNSA. CDR3 size: 14 residues. V shed 5 bases, J shed 7 bases, and the junction held 9 bases outside the gene matches. The CDR3 nucleotides read TGTGCCAGCAGCACGGGACAGCTAGGGAATACGCAGTATTTT. Residues: CASSTGQLGNTQYF.

The V and J genes are TRBV2 and TRBJ2-3; tentative D call: TRBD1 (6 bases). Trimming left V 6 bases short and J 2 bases short, with 12 bases between. The CDR3 has 14 amino acids. In germline, CDR1 is SNHLY, CDR2 FYNNEI. The CDR3 spells CASSSGEHTDTQYF. The CDR3 DNA is TGTGCCAGCAGCTCAGGGGAACACACAGATACGCAGTATTTT.

The V gene is TRBV5-6, the J gene TRBJ2-7; no definite D call. The V gene lost 4 bases and the J gene lost 0 bases, with 5 bases spanning the gap. The CDR3 contains 12 residues. Looked up from germline, CDR1 is SGHDT and CDR2 is YYEEEE. CDR3 region: CASSLSSYEQYF. The CDR3 nucleotides are TGTGCCAGCAGCCTAAGCTCCTACGAGCAGTACTTC.

V usage is TRBV6-5 and J usage is TRBJ2-5; the D gene is possibly TRBD2 (7 bases). The CDR3 extends over 15 amino acids. V lost 6 bases, J lost 7 bases, and 21 bases lay in between. Germline V gene lookup returns CDR1 MNHEY and CDR2 SVGAGI. The CDR3 sequence is CASSLSYDAGATQYF. DNA of the CDR3: TGTGCCAGCAGCCTATCGTACGACGCGGGGGCGACCCAGTACTTC.

This sequence joins TRBV15 and TRBJ2-7; D ambiguous. The germline V gene has CDR1 LNHNV and CDR2 YYDKDF (reference sequence). The CDR3 contains 11 residues. Trimming took 0 bases from V and 6 from J, leaving 3 bases between them. As DNA, the CDR3 is TGTGCCACCAGCAGAGAAAGCGAGCAGTACTTC. This sequence encodes CATSRESEQYF.